Each of the 23 T cell receptor beta chains below was sequenced from the same sample in a study of regulatory T cells in long-lasting Graves disease. Libraries of TCR beta came from iRepertoire HTBI primers plus Arm-PCR of CDR3 regions. One entry per CDR3 protein results from TCRdb running MiXCR on the multiplex PCR reads. The table shows 400,000 to 500,000 distinct CDR3 sequences, with 12% to 15% occurring only once. Time point indicated: newly diagnosed GD, antithyroid drugs for less than 3 months. The TCR library was made from RNA that had been extracted from PBMCs in TRIzol. This sample also appeared in a second study, on T cells in Graves' hyperthyroidism and ophthalmopathy.

The sequencing here drew on peripheral blood mononuclear cells (PBMCs), taken at new diagnosis, from a patient treated with antithyroid drugs. The source of these receptors is a woman in her forties or fifties with Graves disease.

This clonotype was recorded at least ten times. V and J are TRBV27 and TRBJ2-3, with TRBD1 matching 7 bases. The V and J ends lost 1 base and 6 bases, in that order; junction bases with no gene match: 7. Germline assignment: CDR1 MNHEY and CDR2 SMNVEV (reference sequence). The CDR3 loop spans 15 amino acids. The CDR3 loop reads CASSLLGGLGDTQYF. CDR3 DNA sequence: TGTGCCAGCAGTTTATTAGGGGGCTTGGGGGATACGCAGTATTTT.

This clonotype was detected only a few times. The J gene is TRBJ1-1, the V gene TRBV7-9, with 9 bases aligning to TRBD1. J lost 0 bases, V lost 1 base, and 9 bases had no gene match. Germline CDR1 SEHNR, CDR2 FQNEAQ (reference sequence). The CDR3 is made up of 18 amino acids. The CDR3 DNA sequence: TGTGCCAGCAGCTTAGGGTACAGGGGGCCCTACATGAACACTGAAGCTTTCTTT. It specifies CASSLGYRGPYMNTEAFF.

This clonotype appeared many times. The J gene is TRBJ2-1, the V gene TRBV27, with 7 bases identical to TRBD2. This CDR3 has 15 amino acids. J gave up 6 bases and V 1 base, and 6 bases lay outside the gene matches. The V gene's germline CDR1 is MNHEY and CDR2 SMNVEV (reference sequence). CDR3 sequence (DNA): TGTGCCAGCAGTTTATACGGGGGGTTCACCAATGAGCAGTTCTTC. Protein sequence: CASSLYGGFTNEQFF.

This clonotype showed up many times. The J gene is TRBJ2-1, the V gene TRBV12-3 or TRBV12-4, with TRBD2 identical over 8 bases. The CDR3 length is 14 residues. Losses at the gene ends were 2 bases for V and 9 bases for J; bases not matched to a gene: 6. CDR3 sequence: CASSLMGLDGEQFF. The DNA of the CDR3 is TGTGCCAGCAGTTTAATGGGACTAGATGGTGAGCAGTTCTTC.

This clonotype came up many times. The chain carries TRBV11-1 and TRBJ2-5; no clear D. V dropped 1 base and J dropped 5 bases, with 8 bases sitting between them. Germline assignment: CDR1 SGHAT and CDR2 FQDESV (reference sequence). The CDR3 sequence is 13 residues long. Here the CDR3 DNA reads TGTGCCAGCAGCTTAGGACCTGCGGAGACCCAGTACTTC. This translates into CASSLGPAETQYF.

The table lists this clonotype with a few counts. The rearrangement uses TRBV3-1 and TRBJ1-3; D is perhaps TRBD1 (5 bases). This CDR3 has 15 residues. Between the trimmed V and J ends, which lost 0 bases and 4 bases, there was a span of 10 bases. CDR1 and CDR2 (germline): LGHDT, YNNKEL (reference sequence). The CDR3 sequence is CASSQEGVVGNTIYF. CDR3 nucleotide sequence: TGTGCCAGCAGCCAAGAAGGGGTCGTAGGAAACACCATATATTTT.

This clonotype was recorded a few times. V is TRBV6-2 or TRBV6-3 and J is TRBJ1-1, with 9 bases matching TRBD1. CDR3 length equals 14 residues. CDR1 and CDR2 from the germline V gene are MNHEY and SVGEGT. After removal of 6 bases from V and 3 bases from J, the junction contained 5 bases not matched to a gene. The CDR3: CASRHRDRDTEAFF. The CDR3 bases are TGTGCCAGCAGACACCGGGACAGGGACACTGAAGCTTTCTTT.

This clonotype showed up just a few times. This chain links TRBV7-2 with TRBJ2-7; D not resolved. Germline lookup yields CDR1 SGHTA and CDR2 FQGNSA. Between the trimmed V and J ends, which lost 5 bases and 3 bases, there was a span of 14 bases. The CDR3 contains 14 residues. CDR3 protein: CASSQRASGYEQYF. The DNA for the CDR3 is TGTGCCAGCAGCCAACGGGCAAGTGGCTACGAGCAGTACTTC.

This clonotype was observed at least ten times. The rearrangement links TRBV12-3 or TRBV12-4 to TRBJ1-1; D unclear. Trimming cost V 5 bases and J 4 bases, with 14 bases left between them. The CDR3 is made up of 14 amino acids. In DNA form, the CDR3 reads TGTGCCAGCAGTCTTACTGGCTCGGGCACTGAAGCTTTCTTT. It codes for CASSLTGSGTEAFF.

This chain uses TRBV19 with TRBJ1-2; D call uncertain. Trimming removed 5 bases at V and 1 base at J, with 11 bases between. The CDR3 spans 14 residues. The germline CDR1 and CDR2 sequences are LNHDA and SQIVND (reference sequence). The CDR3 spells CASSFGQINYGYTF. CDR3 coding DNA: TGTGCCAGTAGTTTTGGGCAGATTAACTATGGCTACACCTTC.

The chain carries TRBV12-3 or TRBV12-4 and TRBJ2-5; 16 bases fit TRBD2. The CDR3 totals 16 residues. The V and J ends lost 5 bases and 4 bases, in that order; junction bases with no gene match: 4. The CDR3 DNA sequence: TGTGCCAGCAGTACGGGACTAGCGGGAGGGCCAGAGACCCAGTACTTC. Amino acids: CASSTGLAGGPETQYF.

As DNA, the CDR3 is TGTGCCAGCAGCTTTTCCACCGGGACAGATAGCAATCAGCCCCAGCATTTT. Translating gives CASSFSTGTDSNQPQHF. The chain uses TRBV5-6 and TRBJ1-5; 7 bases fit TRBD1. The V gene's germline CDR1 is SGHDT and CDR2 YYEEEE. This CDR3 has 17 amino acids. V gave up 2 bases and J gave up 0 bases; unmatched junction bases: 8.

This clonotype showed up many times. This chain joins TRBV30 and TRBJ1-3; D gene unclear. Per the germline V gene, CDR1 is GTSNPN and CDR2 is SVGIG (reference sequence). The V end lost 2 bases, the J end lost 2 bases, and 7 bases lay between the germline ends. This CDR3 has 13 residues. The CDR3 protein is CAWSLGPGNTIYF. The CDR3 nucleotides read TGTGCCTGGAGTTTAGGACCTGGAAACACCATATATTTT.

This clonotype came up many times. This rearrangement joins TRBV12-3 or TRBV12-4 to TRBJ2-2; 9 nucleotides line up with TRBD2. This CDR3 spans 17 amino acids. The V and J ends lost 5 bases and 0 bases, in that order; junction bases with no gene match: 7. In DNA form, the CDR3 reads TGTGCCAGCAGTGGTCGACTAGCGGAGGCGAACACCGGGGAGCTGTTTTTT. Its translation is CASSGRLAEANTGELFF.

This clonotype was seen repeatedly, ten times or more. The chain employs TRBV5-6 and TRBJ1-2; 7 bases agree with TRBD1. J gave up 6 bases and V 1 base, and 6 bases lay outside the gene matches. Germline V gene lookup returns CDR1 SGHDT and CDR2 YYEEEE. The CDR3 runs 14 residues. CDR3: CASSLMDRHDGYTF. Here the CDR3 DNA reads TGTGCCAGCAGCTTGATGGACAGGCACGATGGCTACACCTTC.

For this clonotype: This could be a read error, since a much larger clone is one nucleotide away. The CDR3 nucleotides are TGCGCCAGCAGACGGGACAGGAAAGGGGATGAGCAGTACTTC. Amino acids: CASRRDRKGDEQYF. This chain uses TRBV5-1 with TRBJ2-4, with 8 bases lining up with TRBD1. Per germline, CDR1 SGHRS and CDR2 YFSETQ. There are 14 residues in the CDR3. Trimming cost V 5 bases and J 13 bases; bases outside gene matches: 14.

At least ten counts were recorded for this clonotype. The chain recombines TRBV2 with TRBJ1-1, with D unclear. The V end lost 6 bases, the J end lost 5 bases, and 7 bases lay between the germline ends. The CDR3 loop spans 11 amino acids. The germline V gene encodes CDR1 SNHLY and CDR2 FYNNEI. Written as DNA, the CDR3 is TGTGCCAGCAGGCGGAGGACTGAAGCTTTCTTT. Translation gives CASRRRTEAFF.

In the case of this clonotype: A much larger clone lies a single base off, so this may be a read error. The V and J genes are TRBV5-1 and TRBJ2-3; 10 nucleotides line up with TRBD2. Germline CDR1 is SGHRS and CDR2 is YFSETQ. This CDR3 spans 16 amino acids. CDR3 in DNA: TGCGCCGGCAGCAACCCACGGGGACTAGCGTCAGATACGCAGTATTTT. Its protein is CAGSNPRGLASDTQYF.

This clonotype was detected ten times or more. The chain carries TRBV28 and TRBJ2-4, with TRBD2 matching 10 bases. This CDR3 has 14 amino acids. In germline, CDR1 is MDHEN, CDR2 SYDVKM. J was trimmed by 8 bases and V by 6 bases; bases with no gene match: 7. Here the CDR3 DNA reads TGTGCCAGCAGAATAGCGGGAGGTCGGGACATTCAGTACTTC. This translates into CASRIAGGRDIQYF.

This clonotype has a count of ten or more. The chain employs TRBV11-2 and TRBJ2-7, with D possibly TRBD2 on 5 matching bases. The CDR3 totals 14 residues. Germline values: CDR1 SGHAT, CDR2 FQNNGV. V was trimmed by 1 base and J by 5 bases, leaving 12 bases between them. As DNA, the CDR3 is TGTGCCAGCAGCTTAGTTGAGGGAGCTAACGAGCAGTACTTC. It encodes CASSLVEGANEQYF.

This clonotype has just a few counts. CDR3 loop: CASSSDSRRETQYF. DNA for the CDR3: TGTGCCAGCAGCTCGGACAGCCGGAGAGAGACCCAGTACTTC. The J gene is TRBJ2-5, the V gene TRBV7-2, with a possible D match to TRBD1 (6 bases). Germline assignment: CDR1 SGHTA and CDR2 FQGNSA. The V end lost 4 bases, the J end lost 4 bases, and 13 bases lay between the germline ends. The CDR3 covers 14 residues. The full variable domain, in which reference TRBV7-2 and TRBJ2-5 provide the parts outside the CDR3, is GAGVSQSPSNKVTEKGKDVELRCDPISGHTALYWYRQSLGQGLEFLIYFQGNSAPDKSGLPSDRFSAERTGGSVSTLTIQRTQQEDSAVYLCASSSDSRRETQYFGPGTRLLVL.

This clonotype came up many times. The gene calls are TRBV11-2 and TRBJ2-1, with 9 bases lining up with TRBD2. The J segment lost 0 bases and the V segment lost 2 bases, leaving 11 bases of the junction unmatched. This CDR3 region has 19 residues. In germline, CDR1 is SGHAT, CDR2 FQNNGV. CDR3 region: CASSLISRDSGGSYNEQFF. CDR3 nucleotides: TGTGCCAGCAGCTTAATATCGCGGGATAGCGGGGGCTCCTACAATGAGCAGTTCTTC.

This clonotype was picked up many times. The gene calls are TRBV6-9 and TRBJ2-7; D might be TRBD2 (5 bases). V lost 3 bases and J 5 bases, leaving 17 bases between the germline ends. This CDR3 comprises 15 residues. Germline CDR1 MNHGY, CDR2 SVAAGI. CDR3 coding DNA: TGTGCCAGCAGTTACAATCCAGCGGAAAGGGACGAGCAGTACTTC. It specifies CASSYNPAERDEQYF.